This TCR beta chain was found in a study of T cells in Graves' hyperthyroidism and ophthalmopathy (dated 2019 in TCRdb). Study-level background: To identify distinguishing TCR V-J signatures, a discovery cohort of about 100 patients was used, comprising 43 with Graves' ophthalmopathy and around 60 with stable Graves' hyperthyroidism. Whether ophthalmopathy could be predicted prospectively was tested in an independent validation cohort made up of 18 to 20 hyperthyroidism patients plus 17 patients who later progressed to ophthalmopathy. The 90 or so discovery patients were randomly split 7:3 into training and test sets. In about six Graves' hyperthyroidism patients, the study also compared T-cell repertoires from thyroid tissue with T-cell repertoires from blood. Following sampling, methimazole starting at 30 mg daily was given to hyperthyroidism patients, and high-dose intravenous methylprednisolone was given to ophthalmopathy patients. The paper reports TCR Vbeta CDR3 sequencing of approximately 140 peripheral blood samples: around 45 ophthalmopathy, about 75 hyperthyroidism and around 17 progressor patients. Broad study findings and their caveats: A model built on a 13 V-J signature distinguished ophthalmopathy from stable hyperthyroidism, reaching over 85% sensitivity and 81% to 83% specificity in cross-validation and 80%/75% in testing. In validation, the model predicted progression to ophthalmopathy a median of roughly 6.1 months before onset, with roughly 70% sensitivity and about 72% specificity. No statistical method was used to set the sample size in advance, and investigators knew the group allocation. Blood samples also contained most of the expanded thyroid clonotypes (frequency above 0.001), which suggests that blood repertoires may reflect thyroid immune responses.

Inclusive of the bounding cysteine and phenylalanine, the CDR3 is 15 residues long. Only CDR3 DNA is held: 45 bases, read in frame from base 1. Reading the germline V gene gives CDR1 SGHTA and CDR2 FQGNSA. V is pared back by 4 bases and J by 0 bases, with 13 bases lying between the germline termini. Exclusion was applied to patients with uncontrolled infections, other autoimmune diseases, pregnancy or lactation. Clinical symptoms, serum thyroxine and TRAb, thyroid ultrasound, and orbital computed tomography formed the basis for the diagnoses. Total RNA was extracted with Trizol reagent, and quality was checked on an Agilent 2100 Bioanalyzer. This clonotype was seen ten or more times. Its antigen has not been determined. Per-base quality was not reported, and no clone a single base away is much larger than it. Amplification of TCR beta CDR3 regions was carried out from RNA transcripts. For the first round of RT-PCR on the TCR CDR3, the HTBI primer set was used together with the Qiagen OneStep RT-PCR kit. The libraries were constructed in a second round of multiplex PCR and then size-selected and purified. Paired-end sequencing of the libraries was performed with 100 bp reads on an Illumina HiSeq2000. The original methods were these. Raw data were processed with SOAPnuke, discarding reads with adapters, uncalled bases, mean Phred below 15, or no exact constant-primer or identifier match. COPE v1.2.5 was used to merge high-quality paired reads, and clonotypes were defined as unique nucleotide sequences. Clonotypes were aligned to IMGT TRBV, TRBD and TRBJ reference segments using MiTCR v1.1. The analysis was restricted to V-J combinations with a frequency above 0.0001, which together covered 99% to 99.2% of the repertoires. A TCS score was defined as the ratio of F50 (clonal expansion) to E x V (chaos), with BLOSUM62-based TCRdist applied between CDR3 peptides within each V-J. Welch's t-statistics and random forest reduced around 510 V-J features to fewer than 15, which were used in a naive Bayes classifier (R e1071). The similarity between thyroid and blood repertoires was quantified using the Morisita-Horn index. TCRdb ran its own pipeline on the public reads, namely fastp trimming at Q25 and MiXCR clone calling, and kept in-frame beta chains. Here each entry gathers all rows of one CDR3 protein and keeps the most common genes and DNA. TCRdb's processing, not the authors', yielded these V and J calls. Here the sample has a few hundred thousand distinct CDR3 sequences; more than 45% occur a single time. Over 15% of the sample is taken by the ten largest.

The TCR was taken from an adult woman with Graves' disease, either hyperthyroidism or ophthalmopathy (not recorded which). Sequenced sample: peripheral blood or thyroid tissue (not recorded which). The chain employs TRBV7-2 and TRBJ2-7; no D segment can be confidently identified. The CDR3 here reads CASSSGPLSSYEQYF. The bases read TGTGCCAGCAGCTCCGGTCCTCTCAGCTCCTACGAGCAGTACTTC.